Following are 25 T cell receptor beta chains from one sample sequenced in a study of T-cell memory formation after mild COVID-19. TCRdb itself ran the 5' RACE reads through MiXCR, one entry per CDR3 protein. The sample contains over 500,000 distinct CDR3 sequences, 17% of which appear only once. The sequenced material came from PBMCs or a T cell subset sorted from them (not recorded which). The receptors were sampled from an adult woman who had mild COVID-19 (a few samples of this study predate the infection). Cell type and time point are not known.

The chain has TRBV15 and TRBJ2-1, with 11 nucleotides matching TRBD2. The germline V gene has CDR1 LNHNV and CDR2 YYDKDF (reference sequence). The CDR3 has 14 residues. V trimming: 8 bases; J trimming: 7 bases; junction bases outside the gene matches: 7. CDR3 nucleotide sequence: TGTGCCACCCGGATAGCGGGGGGGCTAAATGAGCAGTTCTTC. Its protein is CATRIAGGLNEQFF.

There are a few counts of this clonotype. This chain connects TRBV20-1 to TRBJ2-7; D remains unclear. CDR1 and CDR2 (germline): DFQATT, SNEGSKA (reference sequence). The V end lost 3 bases, the J end lost 1 base, and 13 bases lay between the germline ends. The CDR3 runs 14 residues. CDR3 region: CSARTVVKSYEQYF. The CDR3 DNA is TGCAGTGCTAGGACGGTCGTCAAGTCCTACGAGCAGTACTTC.

There are a few counts of this clonotype. V usage is TRBV6-2 or TRBV6-3 and J usage is TRBJ2-5; 7 positions match TRBD2. This CDR3 contains 14 residues. Germline CDR1 MNHEY, CDR2 SVGEGT. V trimming: 8 bases; J trimming: 0 bases; junction bases outside the gene matches: 6. CDR3 in amino acids: CASGGVPYQETQYF. Written as DNA, the CDR3 is TGTGCCAGCGGGGGGGTCCCGTACCAAGAGACCCAGTACTTC.

A few counts support this clonotype. This chain links TRBV4-1 with TRBJ2-3; the D is unclear. Between the trimmed V and J ends, which lost 11 bases and 4 bases, there was a span of 13 bases. The CDR3 contains 12 residues. Germline V CDR1 and CDR2: MGHRA, YSYEKL. The CDR3 nucleotides are TGCGCCTCCGGGCTTTTTGCAGATACGCAGTATTTT. Translating gives CASGLFADTQYF.

This clonotype has only a few counts. This rearrangement joins TRBV11-3 to TRBJ2-2; TRBD2 matches at 8 bases. Germline lookup yields CDR1 SGHNT and CDR2 YENEEA. The CDR3 has 16 residues. V gave up 6 bases and J gave up 6 bases; unmatched junction bases: 12. The chain's CDR3 is CASRAQREPLPGELFF. CDR3 coding DNA: TGTGCCAGCAGAGCTCAGCGGGAGCCCCTCCCCGGGGAGCTGTTTTTT.

This clonotype was seen only a few times. This sequence joins TRBV12-3 or TRBV12-4 and TRBJ2-5; perhaps TRBD1 as D (6 bases). V was pared by 5 bases and J by 9 bases, with 13 bases between. The CDR3 has 12 residues. CDR3 DNA: TGTGCCAGCAGTCCCCCCGAGGGGGCCCAGTACTTC. It encodes CASSPPEGAQYF.

This clonotype was picked up a small number of times. Here the CDR3 reads CASSRGTSWAGELFF. The DNA for the CDR3 is TGTGCCAGCAGCCGAGGGACTAGCTGGGCCGGGGAGCTGTTTTTT. This rearrangement joins TRBV4-2 to TRBJ2-2; 9 positions agree with TRBD2. In germline, CDR1 is LGHNA, CDR2 YNFKEQ. J gave up 6 bases and V 4 bases, and 6 bases lay outside the gene matches. The CDR3 is made up of 15 amino acids.

The chain combines TRBV20-1 with TRBJ2-2, with D perhaps matching TRBD1 or TRBD2 (5 bases each). Germline-derived CDR1 and CDR2 are DFQATT and SNEGSKA (reference sequence). The CDR3 runs to 17 residues. V lost 0 bases and J lost 3, with 17 bases in between. The CDR3 nucleotides read TGCAGTGCTAGAGATACCAGTGGGGGTACCTACACCGGGGAGCTGTTTTTT. Amino acid sequence: CSARDTSGGTYTGELFF.

This clonotype was observed at least ten times. The V call is TRBV29-1, the J call TRBJ2-5; 8 positions match TRBD2. The junction had 8 bases not matched to a gene; V was cut back by 4 bases and J by 4 bases. In germline, CDR1 is SQVTM, CDR2 ANQGSEA. The CDR3 loop spans 14 amino acids. CDR3 residues: CSVAFGSGTETQYF. CDR3 DNA: TGCAGCGTTGCGTTTGGTAGCGGGACAGAGACCCAGTACTTC.

This clonotype has more than one count but fewer than ten. The V and J genes are TRBV2 and TRBJ2-2; 8 positions match TRBD1. The CDR3 has 14 amino acids. Germline CDR1 SNHLY, CDR2 FYNNEI. J was trimmed by 6 bases and V by 4 bases; bases with no gene match: 4. The CDR3, as DNA: TGTGCCAGCAGTGTTGAACAGGGGGCCGGGGAGCTGTTTTTT. Residues: CASSVEQGAGELFF. Full variable domain (remainder filled in from reference TRBV2 and TRBJ2-2): EPEVTQTPSHQVTQMGQEVILRCVPISNHLYFYWYRQILGQKVEFLVSFYNNEISEKSEIFDDQFSVERPDGSNFTLKIRSTKLEDSAMYFCASSVEQGAGELFFGEGSRLTVL.

This clonotype has just a few counts. The rearrangement joins TRBV6-4 to TRBJ1-5; the D is unclear. Germline CDR1 is MRHNA and CDR2 is SNTAGT. The V end was cut by 2 bases, the J end by 6 bases, with 11 bases between. This CDR3 has 14 amino acids. CDR3 amino acids: CASSDGPGSQPQHF. DNA of the CDR3: TGTGCCAGCAGTGACGGGCCTGGAAGTCAGCCCCAGCATTTT.

This clonotype was seen a handful of times. V and J are TRBV5-1 and TRBJ2-2; D unresolved. V lost 7 bases and J lost 5, with 15 bases in between. The CDR3 covers 14 residues. CDR1 SGHRS and CDR2 YFSETQ come from the germline V gene. CDR3 in amino acids: CASRKVVGTGELFF. The CDR3 DNA reads TGCGCCAGCCGGAAAGTAGTGGGGACCGGGGAGCTGTTTTTT.

J is TRBJ1-5 and V is TRBV19, with D maybe TRBD1 (6 bases). CDR3 length equals 13 residues. The germline CDR1 and CDR2 sequences are LNHDA and SQIVND (reference sequence). Deletions cut 6 bases from V and 5 bases from J, with 11 bases between. CDR3 region: CASSTDRDQPQHF. The DNA of the CDR3 is TGTGCCAGTAGCACGGACAGAGATCAGCCCCAGCATTTT. Filled out from reference TRBV19 and TRBJ1-5, the complete variable domain reads DGGITQSPKYLFRKEGQNVTLSCEQNLNHDAMYWYRQDPGQGLRLIYYSQIVNDFQKGDIAEGYSVSREKKESFPLTVTSAQKNPTAFYLCASSTDRDQPQHFGDGTRLSIL.

The genes are TRBV18 and TRBJ2-1, with a possible D match to TRBD2 (6 bases). Trimming removed 8 bases at V and 5 bases at J, with 16 bases between. The germline V gene has CDR1 KGHSH and CDR2 LQKENI. CDR3 length: 14 amino acids. For the CDR3, the DNA is TGTGCCAGCCGTACGGCTAGCGTGGACAATGAGCAGTTCTTC. Its protein is CASRTASVDNEQFF.

This clonotype was detected only a few times. The chain employs TRBV20-1 and TRBJ2-3, with TRBD1 as a possible D gene (5 bases). Per the germline V gene, CDR1 is DFQATT and CDR2 is SNEGSKA (reference sequence). CDR3 length equals 14 residues. V dropped 2 bases and J dropped 6 bases, with 15 bases sitting between them. The CDR3 DNA is TGCAGTGCTAGATTTATAGGGGTCGCGGATACGCAGTATTTT. This translates into CSARFIGVADTQYF.

Only a few counts were recorded for this clonotype. The CDR3 is CSAREGQSNTEAFF. CDR3 DNA sequence: TGCAGTGCTAGAGAGGGACAGTCGAACACTGAAGCTTTCTTT. The chain uses TRBV20-1 and TRBJ1-1; 7 nucleotides align to TRBD1. Germline V lookup: CDR1 DFQATT, CDR2 SNEGSKA (reference sequence). V lost 0 bases, J lost 1 base, and 2 bases stayed unmatched. The CDR3 is made up of 14 amino acids.

This clonotype turned up a few times. The rearrangement links TRBV5-1 to TRBJ2-2; D gene ambiguous. V was pared by 1 base and J by 0 bases, with 7 bases between. CDR1 and CDR2 from the germline V gene are SGHRS and YFSETQ. The CDR3 sequence is 15 residues long. The CDR3 nucleotides read TGCGCCAGCAGCTTGACAAACGCGAACACCGGGGAGCTGTTTTTT. Protein product: CASSLTNANTGELFF.

This clonotype was seen more than once but under ten times. The chain uses TRBV4-1 and TRBJ2-7; a weak D match, TRBD1 (5 bases). With 4 bases removed from V and 3 bases from J, the gap between germline ends came to 10 bases. The CDR3 covers 13 residues. The germline gives CDR1 MGHRA, CDR2 YSYEKL. CDR3 DNA sequence: TGCGCCAGCAGCCTTTCGGACAACTACGAGCAGTACTTC. Translating it yields CASSLSDNYEQYF.

V usage is TRBV30 and J usage is TRBJ2-5; no clear D gene. The CDR3 has 13 amino acids. V was cut by 4 bases and J by 0 bases, with 9 bases left in between. CDR1 GTSNPN and CDR2 SVGIG come from the germline V gene (reference sequence). The CDR3 reads CAWTFGHQETQYF. CDR3 nucleotides: TGTGCCTGGACCTTCGGACACCAAGAGACCCAGTACTTC. The full variable domain, completed using reference TRBV30 and TRBJ2-5, is SQTIHQWPATLVQPVGSPLSLECTVEGTSNPNLYWYRQAAGRGLQLLFYSVGIGQISSEVPQNLSASRPQDRQFILSSKKLLLSDSGFYLCAWTFGHQETQYFGPGTRLLVL.

The chain is built from TRBV3-1 and TRBJ1-2, with a possible D match to TRBD1 (5 bases). There are 13 residues in the CDR3. Trimming pared 4 bases from V and 6 bases from J, leaving 12 bases between. Per germline, CDR1 LGHDT and CDR2 YNNKEL (reference sequence). In nucleotides, the CDR3 is TGTGCCAGCAGCCTGGTTAGGGGACATGGCTACACCTTC. This translates into CASSLVRGHGYTF.

CDR3 sequence: CAVYGTEYGYTF. CDR3 nucleotides: TGTGCCGTCTACGGGACGGAATATGGCTACACCTTC. The J gene is TRBJ1-2, the V gene TRBV19; tentatively, D is TRBD1 (5 bases). The V end lost 11 bases, the J end lost 5 bases, and 15 bases lay between the germline ends. The CDR3 spans 12 residues. The germline V gene encodes CDR1 LNHDA and CDR2 SQIVND (reference sequence).

The CDR3 DNA sequence: TGTGCCAGCTCACCTCCAAGGGGGATAGTAGCCAAAAACATTCAGTACTTC. Translation gives CASSPPRGIVAKNIQYF. The V and J genes are TRBV18 and TRBJ2-4; a weak D match, TRBD1 (6 bases). V dropped 3 bases and J dropped 0 bases, with 15 bases sitting between them. The CDR3 spans 17 residues. The germline V gene encodes CDR1 KGHSH and CDR2 LQKENI.

This sequence joins TRBV27 and TRBJ2-5; tentative D call: TRBD2 (5 bases). This CDR3 is built from 15 residues. CDR1 is MNHEY and CDR2 is SMNVEV in the germline V gene (reference sequence). V lost 8 bases, J lost 4 bases, and 20 bases lay in between. The CDR3 sequence is CASRNGMRGSETQYF. The CDR3 DNA reads TGTGCCAGCCGCAACGGGATGCGAGGTTCAGAGACCCAGTACTTC.

This clonotype was counted between two and nine times. The chain joins TRBV5-5 to TRBJ1-2; 7 positions match TRBD1. This CDR3 has 16 amino acids. The V and J ends lost 4 bases and 4 bases, in that order; junction bases with no gene match: 13. Germline CDR1 is SGHKS and CDR2 is YYEKEE (reference sequence). The CDR3: CASSPRDSYRAYGYTF. The CDR3 DNA reads TGTGCCAGCAGCCCCCGGGACAGTTATCGGGCCTATGGCTACACCTTC.

V and J are TRBV29-1 and TRBJ1-2, with D possibly matching TRBD1 (6 bases). Per the germline V gene, CDR1 is SQVTM and CDR2 is ANQGSEA. CDR3 size: 12 residues. The ends were cut back, 7 bases at V and 0 bases at J, with 9 bases in the middle. CDR3 region: CSGRTANYGYTF. CDR3 sequence (DNA): TGCAGCGGCAGGACAGCTAACTATGGCTACACCTTC.